This T cell receptor (beta chain) was recorded in a study of vaccination effects on CD4 cells after COVID-19. The table came from immunoSEQ multiplex PCR; TCRdb's copy has only in-frame clones and leaves some out. This table holds tens of thousands of clones, 75% to 80% found once. Having been cultured for approximately ten days, the cells underwent CD4+ T cell isolation. No vaccinee had earlier SARS-CoV-2 infection, and nucleocapsid antibodies were negative. The CDR3 covers 13 residues. Germline V gene data show CDR1 as SEHNR and CDR2 as FQNEAQ (reference sequence). V lost 1 base and J 4 bases, leaving 6 bases between the germline ends. This clone has more than one count but fewer than ten. As yet, its antigen is unknown.

The material was CD4+ T cells from PBMCs cultured without peptide, obtained before COVID-19 vaccination. The clonotype originates from a human donor who received a COVID-19 vaccine. This sequence joins TRBV7-9 and TRBJ2-3; the D is unclear. CDR3 DNA: TGTGCCAGCAGCTTAGTTGTGTCAGATACGCAGTATTTT. This gives the protein CASSLVVSDTQYF.